The 2 T cell receptor beta chains given below trace back to one sample, sequenced in a study of T cells in Graves' hyperthyroidism and ophthalmopathy. The CDR3 regions of TCR beta were amplified from RNA transcripts. Initially, a first-round RT-PCR of the TCR CDR3 employed the HTBI primer set. TCRdb ran MiXCR on the multiplex PCR reads and lists one entry per CDR3 protein. The data hold approximately 210,000 distinct CDR3 sequences, with 17% observed a single time. The sequenced material came from blood. Source of these receptors: a man in his fifties with Graves' hyperthyroidism.

In this sample, this clonotype turned up many times. This rearrangement joins TRBV5-5 to TRBJ2-1; no clear D gene. This CDR3 region has 13 residues. Germline CDR1 reads SGHKS; CDR2 reads YYEKEE (reference sequence). V was trimmed by 0 bases and J by 5 bases, leaving 6 bases between them. CDR3 sequence (DNA): TGTGCCAGCAGCTTGGGACCAAACAATGAGCAGTTCTTC. Protein sequence: CASSLGPNNEQFF.

This clonotype has a handful of counts. The rearrangement uses TRBV5-1 and TRBJ2-1; 7 bases align to TRBD2. The CDR3 sequence is 15 residues long. J was trimmed by 9 bases and V by 0 bases; bases with no gene match: 9. Germline V gene data show CDR1 as SGHRS and CDR2 as YFSETQ. For the CDR3, the DNA is TGCGCCAGCAGCTTGGTGGGGGTGGCGGGAGCTGAGCAGTTCTTC. Its protein is CASSLVGVAGAEQFF.